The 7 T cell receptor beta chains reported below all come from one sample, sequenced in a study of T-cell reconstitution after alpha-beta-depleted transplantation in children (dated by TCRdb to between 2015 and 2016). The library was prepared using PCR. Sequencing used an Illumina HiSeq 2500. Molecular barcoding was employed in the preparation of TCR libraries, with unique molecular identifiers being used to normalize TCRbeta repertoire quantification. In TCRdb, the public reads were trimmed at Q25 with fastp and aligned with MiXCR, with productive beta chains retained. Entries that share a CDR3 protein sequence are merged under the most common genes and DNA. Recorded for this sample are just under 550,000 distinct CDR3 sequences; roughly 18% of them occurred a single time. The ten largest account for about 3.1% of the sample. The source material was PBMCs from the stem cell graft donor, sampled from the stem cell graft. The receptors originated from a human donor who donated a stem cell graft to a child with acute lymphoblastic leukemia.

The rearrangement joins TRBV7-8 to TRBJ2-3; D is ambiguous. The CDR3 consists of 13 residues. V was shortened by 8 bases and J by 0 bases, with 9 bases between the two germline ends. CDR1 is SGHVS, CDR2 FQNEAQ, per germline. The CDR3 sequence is CASEASSTDTQYF. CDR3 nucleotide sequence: TGTGCCAGCGAGGCTTCTAGCACAGATACGCAGTATTTT.

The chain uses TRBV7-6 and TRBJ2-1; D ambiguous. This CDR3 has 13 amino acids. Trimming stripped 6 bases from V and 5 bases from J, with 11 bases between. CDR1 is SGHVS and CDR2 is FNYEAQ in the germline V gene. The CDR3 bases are TGTGCCAGCAGGGCCGTTGGTAACAATGAGCAGTTCTTC. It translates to CASRAVGNNEQFF.

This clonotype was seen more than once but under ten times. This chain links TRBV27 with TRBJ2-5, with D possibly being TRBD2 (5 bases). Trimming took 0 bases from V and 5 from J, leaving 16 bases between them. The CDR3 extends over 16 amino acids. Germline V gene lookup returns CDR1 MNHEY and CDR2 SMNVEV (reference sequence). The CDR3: CASSLSWQDGVETQYF. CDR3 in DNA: TGTGCCAGCAGTTTATCGTGGCAGGACGGGGTCGAGACCCAGTACTTC.

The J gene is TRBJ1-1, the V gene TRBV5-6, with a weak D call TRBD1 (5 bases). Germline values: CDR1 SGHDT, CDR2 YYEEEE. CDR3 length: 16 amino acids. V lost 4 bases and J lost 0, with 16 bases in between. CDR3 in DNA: TGTGCCAGCAGCGCATCTCTGGGACCCATGAACACTGAAGCTTTCTTT. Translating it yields CASSASLGPMNTEAFF.

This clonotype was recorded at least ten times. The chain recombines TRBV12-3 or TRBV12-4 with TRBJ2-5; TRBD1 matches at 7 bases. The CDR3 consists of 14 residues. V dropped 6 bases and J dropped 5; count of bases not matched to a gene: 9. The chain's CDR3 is CASSQTGLWETQYF. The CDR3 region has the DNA TGTGCCAGCAGCCAGACAGGGCTGTGGGAGACCCAGTACTTC.

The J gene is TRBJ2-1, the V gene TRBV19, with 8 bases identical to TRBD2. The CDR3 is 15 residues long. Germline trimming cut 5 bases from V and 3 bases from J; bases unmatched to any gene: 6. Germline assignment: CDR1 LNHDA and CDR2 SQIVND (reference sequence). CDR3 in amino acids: CASSPGLERYNEQFF. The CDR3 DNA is TGTGCCAGTAGTCCGGGACTAGAACGCTACAATGAGCAGTTCTTC. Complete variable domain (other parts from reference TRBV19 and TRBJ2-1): DGGITQSPKYLFRKEGQNVTLSCEQNLNHDAMYWYRQDPGQGLRLIYYSQIVNDFQKGDIAEGYSVSREKKESFPLTVTSAQKNPTAFYLCASSPGLERYNEQFFGPGTRLTVL.

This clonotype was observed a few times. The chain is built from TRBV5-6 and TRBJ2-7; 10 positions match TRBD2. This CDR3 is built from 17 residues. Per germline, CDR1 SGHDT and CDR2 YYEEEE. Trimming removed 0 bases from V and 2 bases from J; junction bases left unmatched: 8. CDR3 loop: CASSLELAGPGTYEQYF. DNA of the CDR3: TGTGCCAGCAGCTTGGAACTAGCGGGGCCCGGGACCTACGAGCAGTACTTC.